The clone carrying this TCR beta chain was counted at least ten times. The data belong to a study of neurological immune-mediated disorders. The germline gives CDR1 MNHEY, CDR2 SVGAGI. V was clipped by 3 bases and J by 4 bases, with 15 bases between them. The CDR3 spans 15 residues. TCRdb recomputed calls from the 5' RACE reads with MiXCR, one row per CDR3 protein. The sample yields 35,000 to 40,000 distinct CDR3 sequences, under 14% seen once. Sequenced: CD4+ T cells from blood. This chain uses TRBV6-5 with TRBJ1-2; a weak D match, TRBD1 (6 bases). The clonotype was recovered from a woman in her twenties or thirties with HTLV-1-associated myelopathy (HAM/TSP). DNA of the CDR3: TGTGCCAGCAGTTATAGGGAGACAGGCGGCTATGGCTACACCTTC. Protein sequence: CASSYRETGGYGYTF.